Sequencing of this TCR beta chain was carried out in a study of blood T cell repertoires in COVID-19. Libraries were prepared by immunoSEQ multiplex PCR; TCRdb keeps only in-frame clonotypes and omits some of them. The sample lists about 210,000 clones, 89% occurring once. The CDR3 spans 13 residues. Germline CDR1 is SQVTM and CDR2 is ANQGSEA. Trimming pared 4 bases from V and 2 bases from J, leaving 12 bases between. The clonotype was recovered from a woman between 18 and 30 years old who had recovered from COVID-19. The chain uses TRBV29-1 and TRBJ2-7; tentative D call: TRBD1 (5 bases). The specimen was PBMCs or T cells enriched from blood (not recorded which). The CDR3 region is CSVVTGQTYEQYF. The CDR3 coding sequence is TGCAGCGTTGTCACAGGACAAACCTACGAGCAGTACTTC.